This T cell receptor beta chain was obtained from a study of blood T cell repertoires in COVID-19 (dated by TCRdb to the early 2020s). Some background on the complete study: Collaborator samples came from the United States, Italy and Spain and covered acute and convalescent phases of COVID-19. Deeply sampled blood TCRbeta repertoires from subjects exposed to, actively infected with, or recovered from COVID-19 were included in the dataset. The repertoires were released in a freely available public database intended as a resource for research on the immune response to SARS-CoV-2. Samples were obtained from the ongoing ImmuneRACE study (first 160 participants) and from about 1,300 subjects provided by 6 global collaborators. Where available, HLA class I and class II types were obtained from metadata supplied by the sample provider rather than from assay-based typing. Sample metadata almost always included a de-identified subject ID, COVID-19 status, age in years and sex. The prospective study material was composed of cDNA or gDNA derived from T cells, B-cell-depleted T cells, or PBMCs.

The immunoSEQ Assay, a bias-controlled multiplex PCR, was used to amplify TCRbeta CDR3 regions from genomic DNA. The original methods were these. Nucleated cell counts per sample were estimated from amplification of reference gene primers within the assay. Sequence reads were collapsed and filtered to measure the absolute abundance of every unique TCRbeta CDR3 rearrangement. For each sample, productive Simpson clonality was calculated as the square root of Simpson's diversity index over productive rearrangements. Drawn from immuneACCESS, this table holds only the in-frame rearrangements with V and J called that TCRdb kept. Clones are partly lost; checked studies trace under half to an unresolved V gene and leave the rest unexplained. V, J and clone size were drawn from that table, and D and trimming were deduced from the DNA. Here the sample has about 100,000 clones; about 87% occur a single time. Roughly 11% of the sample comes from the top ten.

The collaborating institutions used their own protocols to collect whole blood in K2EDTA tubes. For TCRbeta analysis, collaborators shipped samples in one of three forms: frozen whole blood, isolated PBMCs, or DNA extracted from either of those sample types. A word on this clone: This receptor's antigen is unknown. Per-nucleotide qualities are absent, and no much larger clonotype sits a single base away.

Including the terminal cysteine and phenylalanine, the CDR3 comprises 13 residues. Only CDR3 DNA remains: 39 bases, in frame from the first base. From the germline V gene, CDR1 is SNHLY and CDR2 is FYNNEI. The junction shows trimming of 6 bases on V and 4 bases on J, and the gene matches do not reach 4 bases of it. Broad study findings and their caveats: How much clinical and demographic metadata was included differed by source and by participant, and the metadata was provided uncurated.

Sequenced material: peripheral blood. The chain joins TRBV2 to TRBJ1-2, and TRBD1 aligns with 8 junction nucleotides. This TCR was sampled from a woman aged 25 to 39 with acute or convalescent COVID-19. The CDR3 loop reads CASRDRATYGYTF. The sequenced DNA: TGTGCCAGCAGGGACAGGGCAACCTATGGCTACACCTTC.